The clone carrying this TCR beta chain was recorded many times. Its target is unknown. Amplification yielded TCR beta CDR3 regions, with RNA transcripts as the source. HTBI primers were the set used in a first-round RT-PCR of the TCR CDR3. In TCRdb, the multiplex PCR reads were re-called with MiXCR into one record per CDR3 protein. Of roughly 650,000 distinct CDR3 sequences listed, around 16% are singletons. This specimen comes from a study of T cells in Graves' hyperthyroidism and ophthalmopathy. Study-wide results and caveats: Most clonotypes expanded in thyroid above 0.001 were likewise present in blood.

Clinical symptoms, serum thyroxine and TRAb, thyroid ultrasound and orbital computed tomography were used for the diagnoses. PBMCs were collected from a roughly 9.7 ml volume of fresh peripheral blood. Germline assignment: CDR1 SGHAT and CDR2 FQNNGV. V lost 5 bases to trimming and J lost 4 bases, with 11 bases between them. This CDR3 spans 14 amino acids. This TCR came from a woman between 40 and 50 years old with Graves' ophthalmopathy. Sequenced sample: blood. The chain uses TRBV11-2 and TRBJ2-2; tentative D call: TRBD2 (5 bases). DNA for the CDR3: TGTGCCAGCAGCCTCGGACTCATCACCGGGGAGCTGTTTTTT. Translation: CASSLGLITGELFF. Combining the CDR3 with reference TRBV11-2 and TRBJ2-2 gives the whole variable domain EAGVAQSPRYKIIEKRQSVAFWCNPISGHATLYWYQQILGQGPKLLIQFQNNGVVDDSQLPKDRFSAERLKGVDSTLKIQPAKLEDSAVYLCASSLGLITGELFFGEGSRLTVL.